This T cell receptor beta chain is drawn from a study of T cells in Graves' hyperthyroidism and ophthalmopathy. The source material, RNA transcripts, was used to amplify TCR beta CDR3 regions. The HTBI primer set was used in a first-round RT-PCR of the TCR CDR3. TCRdb passed the multiplex PCR reads through MiXCR, listing each CDR3 protein once. Of some 490,000 distinct CDR3 sequences listed, 16% are singletons. The sample holds a few counts of this clonotype. This CDR3 is 13 amino acids long. The V segment lost 5 bases and the J segment 6 bases; nucleotides outside the gene matches: 6. Germline assignment: CDR1 MNHNS and CDR2 SASEGT.

The sequence was collected from a woman aged 30 to 39 with Graves' ophthalmopathy. Material for sequencing was blood. The chain links TRBV6-1 to TRBJ2-7; the match to TRBD1 covers 8 bases. The CDR3 DNA sequence: TGTGCCAGCAGTAAAACAGGGGGGCGCGAGCAGTACTTC. It codes for CASSKTGGREQYF.